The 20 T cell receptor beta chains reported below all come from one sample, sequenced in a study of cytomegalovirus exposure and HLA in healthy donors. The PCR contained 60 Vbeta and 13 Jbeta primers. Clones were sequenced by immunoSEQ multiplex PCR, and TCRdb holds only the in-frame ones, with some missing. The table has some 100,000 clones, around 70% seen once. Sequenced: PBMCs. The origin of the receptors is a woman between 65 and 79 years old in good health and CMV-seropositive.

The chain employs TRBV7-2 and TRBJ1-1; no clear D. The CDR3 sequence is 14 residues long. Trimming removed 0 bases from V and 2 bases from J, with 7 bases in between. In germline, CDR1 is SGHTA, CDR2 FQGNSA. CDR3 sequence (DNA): TGTGCCAGCAGCTTAGCGAGTCTTAACACTGAAGCTTTCTTT. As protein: CASSLASLNTEAFF.

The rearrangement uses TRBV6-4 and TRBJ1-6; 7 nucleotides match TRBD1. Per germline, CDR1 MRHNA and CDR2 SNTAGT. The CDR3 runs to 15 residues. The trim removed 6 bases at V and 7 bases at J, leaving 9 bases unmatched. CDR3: CASRNEGARNSPLHF. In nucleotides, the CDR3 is TGTGCCAGCAGAAACGAGGGGGCTAGGAATTCACCCCTCCACTTT.

The CDR3: CASSPEAGTPGEQYF. The CDR3 DNA reads as TGTGCCAGCTCACCAGAGGCGGGGACTCCTGGGGAGCAGTACTTC. The chain employs TRBV18 and TRBJ2-7, with D perhaps TRBD2 (6 bases). The CDR3 contains 15 residues. Trimming pared 2 bases from V and 7 bases from J, leaving 18 bases between. Germline CDR1 reads KGHSH; CDR2 reads LQKENI.

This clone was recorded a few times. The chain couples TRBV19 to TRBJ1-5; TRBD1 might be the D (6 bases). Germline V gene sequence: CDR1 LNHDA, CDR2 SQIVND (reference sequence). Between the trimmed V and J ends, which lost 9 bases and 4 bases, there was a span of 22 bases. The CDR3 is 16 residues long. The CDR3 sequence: CASSLPGQGYNQPQHF. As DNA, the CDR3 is TGTGCCAGCTCCCTTCCGGGACAAGGCTATAATCAGCCCCAGCATTTT. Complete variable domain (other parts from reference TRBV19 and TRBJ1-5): DGGITQSPKYLFRKEGQNVTLSCEQNLNHDAMYWYRQDPGQGLRLIYYSQIVNDFQKGDIAEGYSVSREKKESFPLTVTSAQKNPTAFYLCASSLPGQGYNQPQHFGDGTRLSIL.

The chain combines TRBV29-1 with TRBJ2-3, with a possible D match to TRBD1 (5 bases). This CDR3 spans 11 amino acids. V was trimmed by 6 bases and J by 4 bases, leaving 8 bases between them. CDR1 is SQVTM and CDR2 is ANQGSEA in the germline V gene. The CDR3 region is CSVVGADTQYF. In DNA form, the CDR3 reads TGCAGCGTAGTAGGGGCAGATACGCAGTATTTT.

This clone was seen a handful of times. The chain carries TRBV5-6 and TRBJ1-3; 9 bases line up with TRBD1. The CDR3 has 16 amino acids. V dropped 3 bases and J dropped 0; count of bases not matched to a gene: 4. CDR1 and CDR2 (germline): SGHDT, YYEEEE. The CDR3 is CASSWTGDYSGNTIYF. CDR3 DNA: TGTGCCAGCAGCTGGACAGGGGACTACTCTGGAAACACCATATATTTT.

The CDR3 here is CASRPGGNTGELFF. The CDR3, as DNA: TGTGCCAGCAGACCAGGGGGCAACACCGGGGAGCTGTTTTTT. The chain has TRBV6-5 and TRBJ2-2; TRBD1 agrees at 8 bases. From germline, CDR1 is MNHEY and CDR2 SVGAGI. Trimming took 6 bases from V and 2 from J; bases not matched to a gene: 2. The CDR3 sequence is 14 residues long.

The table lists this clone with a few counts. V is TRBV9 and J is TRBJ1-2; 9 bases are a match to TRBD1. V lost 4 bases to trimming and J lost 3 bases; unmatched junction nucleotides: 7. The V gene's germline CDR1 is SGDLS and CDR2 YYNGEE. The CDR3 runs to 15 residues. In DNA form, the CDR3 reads TGTGCCAGCAGCCCGGACAGGGGAGAGGACTATGGCTACACCTTC. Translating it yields CASSPDRGEDYGYTF.

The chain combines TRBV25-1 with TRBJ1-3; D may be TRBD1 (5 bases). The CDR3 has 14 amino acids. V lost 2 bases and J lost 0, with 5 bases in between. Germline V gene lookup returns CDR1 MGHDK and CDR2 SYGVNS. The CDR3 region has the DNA TGTGCCAGCAGTGAAAGGGGCTCTGGAAACACCATATATTTT. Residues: CASSERGSGNTIYF.

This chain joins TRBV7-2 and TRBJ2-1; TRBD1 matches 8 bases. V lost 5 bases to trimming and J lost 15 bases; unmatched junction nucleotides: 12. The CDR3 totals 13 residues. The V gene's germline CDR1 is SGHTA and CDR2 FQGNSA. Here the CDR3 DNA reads TGTGCCAGCAGCCCAGGGGGTGGACAGGGTAGGTTCTTC. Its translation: CASSPGGGQGRFF. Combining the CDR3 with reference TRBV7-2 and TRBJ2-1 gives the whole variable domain GAGVSQSPSNKVTEKGKDVELRCDPISGHTALYWYRQSLGQGLEFLIYFQGNSAPDKSGLPSDRFSAERTGGSVSTLTIQRTQQEDSAVYLCASSPGGGQGRFFGPGTRLTVL.

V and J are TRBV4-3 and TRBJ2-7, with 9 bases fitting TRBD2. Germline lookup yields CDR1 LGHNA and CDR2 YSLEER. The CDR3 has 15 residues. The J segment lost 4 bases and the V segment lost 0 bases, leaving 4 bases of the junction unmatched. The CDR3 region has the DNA TGCGCCAGCAGCCAAGATACGCTAGCGGGGTACGAGCAGTACTTC. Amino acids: CASSQDTLAGYEQYF.

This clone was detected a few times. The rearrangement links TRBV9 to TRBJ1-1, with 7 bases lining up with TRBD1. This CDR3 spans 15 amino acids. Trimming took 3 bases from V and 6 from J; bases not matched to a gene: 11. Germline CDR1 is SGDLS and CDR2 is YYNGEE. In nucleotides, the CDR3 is TGTGCCAGCAGCGCTGACAGGGTGGGTGGTCCTGAAGCTTTCTTT. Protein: CASSADRVGGPEAFF.

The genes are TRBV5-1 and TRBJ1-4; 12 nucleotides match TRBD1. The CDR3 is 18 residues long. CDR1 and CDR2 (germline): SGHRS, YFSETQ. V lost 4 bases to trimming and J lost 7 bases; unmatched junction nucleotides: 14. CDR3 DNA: TGCGCCAGCAGCCTGGGACAGGGGGCAACCACCCAGAGTGAAAAACTGTTTTTT. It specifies CASSLGQGATTQSEKLFF.

The CDR3 reads CASSIDRNTGELFF. The CDR3 DNA follows: TGTGCCAGCAGCATCGACAGAAACACCGGGGAGCTGTTTTTT. J is TRBJ2-2 and V is TRBV5-4; perhaps TRBD1 as D (5 bases). Trimming removed 4 bases from V and 2 bases from J, with 9 bases in between. Germline lookup yields CDR1 SGHNT and CDR2 YYREEE (reference sequence). The CDR3 has 14 residues.

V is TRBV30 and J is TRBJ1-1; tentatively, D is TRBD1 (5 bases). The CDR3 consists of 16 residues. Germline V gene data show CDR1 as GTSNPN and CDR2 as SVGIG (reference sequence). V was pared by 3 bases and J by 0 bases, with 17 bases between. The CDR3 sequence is CAWRFREGRMNTEAFF. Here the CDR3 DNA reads TGTGCCTGGAGGTTCAGGGAGGGTAGGATGAACACTGAAGCTTTCTTT.

This CDR3 is CASSGGLYNSPLHF. The CDR3, as DNA: TGTGCCAGCAGCGGCGGACTGTATAATTCACCCCTCCACTTT. The chain has TRBV7-9 and TRBJ1-6, with D uncertain. The CDR3 consists of 14 residues. The ends were cut back, 5 bases at V and 4 bases at J, with 9 bases in the middle. Germline assignment: CDR1 SEHNR and CDR2 FQNEAQ (reference sequence).

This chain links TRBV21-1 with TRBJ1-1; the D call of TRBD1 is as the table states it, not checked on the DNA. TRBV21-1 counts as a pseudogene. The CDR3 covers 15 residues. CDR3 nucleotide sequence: TGTGCCAGCAGCACCTCAAACAGGGTGAACACTGAAGCTTTCTTT. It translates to CASSTSNRVNTEAFF.

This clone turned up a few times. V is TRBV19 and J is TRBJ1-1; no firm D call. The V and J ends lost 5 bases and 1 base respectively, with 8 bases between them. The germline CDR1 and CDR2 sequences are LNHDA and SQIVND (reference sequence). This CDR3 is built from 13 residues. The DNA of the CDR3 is TGTGCCAGTAGTTCCGGGTCGAACACTGAAGCTTTCTTT. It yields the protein CASSSGSNTEAFF. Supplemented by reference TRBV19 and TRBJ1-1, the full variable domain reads DGGITQSPKYLFRKEGQNVTLSCEQNLNHDAMYWYRQDPGQGLRLIYYSQIVNDFQKGDIAEGYSVSREKKESFPLTVTSAQKNPTAFYLCASSSGSNTEAFFGQGTRLTVV.

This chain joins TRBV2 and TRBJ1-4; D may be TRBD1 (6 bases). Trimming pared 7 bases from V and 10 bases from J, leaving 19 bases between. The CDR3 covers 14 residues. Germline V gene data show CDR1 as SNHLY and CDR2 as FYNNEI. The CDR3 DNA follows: TGTGCCAGCACTCCAGGGGAACAGGCGGGAAAACTGTTTTTT. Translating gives CASTPGEQAGKLFF.

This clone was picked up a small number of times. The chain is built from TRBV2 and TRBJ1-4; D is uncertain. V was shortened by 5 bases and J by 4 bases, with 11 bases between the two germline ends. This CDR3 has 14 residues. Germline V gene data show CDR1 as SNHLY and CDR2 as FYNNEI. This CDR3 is CASSWEVGNEKLFF. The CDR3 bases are TGTGCCAGCAGTTGGGAGGTTGGTAATGAAAAACTGTTTTTT.